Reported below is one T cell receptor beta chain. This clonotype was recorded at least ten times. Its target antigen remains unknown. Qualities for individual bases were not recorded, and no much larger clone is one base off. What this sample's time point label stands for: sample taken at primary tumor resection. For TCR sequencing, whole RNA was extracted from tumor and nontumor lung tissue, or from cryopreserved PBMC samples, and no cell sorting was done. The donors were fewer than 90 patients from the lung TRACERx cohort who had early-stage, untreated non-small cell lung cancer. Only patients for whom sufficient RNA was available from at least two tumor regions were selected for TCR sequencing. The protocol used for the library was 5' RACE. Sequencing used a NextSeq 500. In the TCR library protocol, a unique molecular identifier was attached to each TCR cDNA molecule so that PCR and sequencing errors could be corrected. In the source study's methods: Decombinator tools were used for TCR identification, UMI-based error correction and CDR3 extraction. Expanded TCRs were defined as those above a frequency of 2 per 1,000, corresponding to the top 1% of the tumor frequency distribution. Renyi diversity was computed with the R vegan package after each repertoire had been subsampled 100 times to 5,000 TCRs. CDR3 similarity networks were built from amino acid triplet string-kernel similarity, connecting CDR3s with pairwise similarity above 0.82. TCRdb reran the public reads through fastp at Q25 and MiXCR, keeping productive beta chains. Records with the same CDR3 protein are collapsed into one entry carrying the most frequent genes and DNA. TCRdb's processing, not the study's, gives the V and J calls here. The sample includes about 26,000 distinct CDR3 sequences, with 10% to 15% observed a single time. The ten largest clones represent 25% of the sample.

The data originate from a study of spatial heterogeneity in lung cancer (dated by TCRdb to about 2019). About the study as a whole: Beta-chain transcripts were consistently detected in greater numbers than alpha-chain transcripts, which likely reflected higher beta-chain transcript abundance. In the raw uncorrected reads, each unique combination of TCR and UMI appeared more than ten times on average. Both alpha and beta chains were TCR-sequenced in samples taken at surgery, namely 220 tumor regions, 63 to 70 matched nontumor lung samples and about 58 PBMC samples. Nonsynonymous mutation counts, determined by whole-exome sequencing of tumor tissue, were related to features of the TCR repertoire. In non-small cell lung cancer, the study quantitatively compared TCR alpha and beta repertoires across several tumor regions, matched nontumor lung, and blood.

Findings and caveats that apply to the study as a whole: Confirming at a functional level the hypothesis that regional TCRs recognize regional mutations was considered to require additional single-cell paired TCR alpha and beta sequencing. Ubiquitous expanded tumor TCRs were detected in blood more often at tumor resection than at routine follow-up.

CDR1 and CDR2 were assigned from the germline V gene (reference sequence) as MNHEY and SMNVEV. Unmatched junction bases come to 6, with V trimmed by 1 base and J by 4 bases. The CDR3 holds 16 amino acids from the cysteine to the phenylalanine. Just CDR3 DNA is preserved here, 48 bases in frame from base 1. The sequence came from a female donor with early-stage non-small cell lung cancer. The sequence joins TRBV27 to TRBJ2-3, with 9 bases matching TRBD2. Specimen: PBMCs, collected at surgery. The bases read TGTGCCAGCAGTTTATTGGGTAGCGGGGGAGCAGATACGCAGTATTTT. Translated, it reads CASSLLGSGGADTQYF.